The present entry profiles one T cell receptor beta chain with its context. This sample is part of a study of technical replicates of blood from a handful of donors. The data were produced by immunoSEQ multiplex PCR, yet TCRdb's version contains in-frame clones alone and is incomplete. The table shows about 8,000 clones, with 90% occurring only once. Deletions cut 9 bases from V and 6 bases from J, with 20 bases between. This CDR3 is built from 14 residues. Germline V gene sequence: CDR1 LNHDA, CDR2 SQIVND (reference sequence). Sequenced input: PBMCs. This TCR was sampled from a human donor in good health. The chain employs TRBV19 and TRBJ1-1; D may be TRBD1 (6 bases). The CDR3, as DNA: TGTGCCAGCACCTTCGGGGGGCTGGGATCTGAAGCTTTCTTT. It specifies CASTFGGLGSEAFF.